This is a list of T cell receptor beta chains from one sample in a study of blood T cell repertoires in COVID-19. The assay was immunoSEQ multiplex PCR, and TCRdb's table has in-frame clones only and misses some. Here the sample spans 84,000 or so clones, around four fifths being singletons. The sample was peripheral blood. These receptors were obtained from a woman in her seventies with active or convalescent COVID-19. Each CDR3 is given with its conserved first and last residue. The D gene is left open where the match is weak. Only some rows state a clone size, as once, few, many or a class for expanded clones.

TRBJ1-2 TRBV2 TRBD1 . TGTGCCAGCAGTGTCCCCCGGGACAGATCAGACTATGGCTACACCTTC CASSVPRDRSDYGYTF
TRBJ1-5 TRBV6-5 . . TGTGCCAGCAGACTAACAGGGAAACAGCCCCAGCATTTT CASRLTGKQPQHF
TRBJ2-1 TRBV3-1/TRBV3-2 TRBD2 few TGTGCCAGCACCCCACGAGCGGGGGGGATGAATGAGCAGTTCTTC CASTPRAGGMNEQFF
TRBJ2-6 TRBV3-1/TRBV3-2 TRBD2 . TGTGCCAGCAGCCCAATTCCTAAACTGGGACTAGCGGTGTTACCTGGGGCCAACGTCCTGACTTTC CASSPIPKLGLAVLPGANVLTF
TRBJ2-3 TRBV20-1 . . TGCAGTGCTAGTTATGGGGCACGGACAGATACGCAGTATTTT CSASYGARTDTQYF
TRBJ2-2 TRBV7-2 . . TGTGCCAGCAGCGCCGGGACTGGCACCGGGGAGCTGTTTTTT CASSAGTGTGELFF
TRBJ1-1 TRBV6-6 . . TGTGCCAGCAGTTACTCCCAGAACACTGAAGCTTTCTTT CASSYSQNTEAFF
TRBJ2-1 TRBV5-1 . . TGCGCCAGCAGCCTGGCTGGACAATACTATAGAGGTGAGCAGTTCTTC CASSLAGQYYRGEQFF
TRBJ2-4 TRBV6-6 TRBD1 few TGTGCCAGCAGTCGGACAGGGAGTGAAGACATTCAGTACTTC CASSRTGSEDIQYF
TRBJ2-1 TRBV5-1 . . TGCGCCAGCAGCTTGCTACAGGGAAGCTCCAATGAGCAGTTCTTC CASSLLQGSSNEQFF
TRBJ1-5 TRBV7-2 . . TGTGCCAGCAGCTTAGACCGGGGTGCCGGGTCCCAGCATTTT CASSLDRGAGSQHF
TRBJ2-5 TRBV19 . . TGTGCCAGTAGTACCAGGGCCCAAGAAGAGACCCAGTACTTC CASSTRAQEETQYF
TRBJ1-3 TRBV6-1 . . TGTGCCAGCAGTGAAGCGGCACTATCTAATTCTGGAAACACCATATATTTT CASSEAALSNSGNTIYF
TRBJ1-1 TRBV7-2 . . TGTGCCAGCAGCTTAGTAAGGGCAGGACTCACTGAAGCTTTCTTT CASSLVRAGLTEAFF
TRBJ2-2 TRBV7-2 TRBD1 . TGTGCCAGCAGCTTATACTACCTCCGGGACAGGGGCACCGGGGAGCTGTTTTTT CASSLYYLRDRGTGELFF
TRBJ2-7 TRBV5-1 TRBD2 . TGCGCCAGCAGCTTACCGGGACTAGCGGGGGCTGTCTACGAGCAGTACTTC CASSLPGLAGAVYEQYF
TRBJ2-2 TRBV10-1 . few TGCGCCAGCAGTGGTCAATTTACTGGGGAGCTGTTTTTT CASSGQFTGELFF
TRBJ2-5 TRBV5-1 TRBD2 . TGCGCCAGCATTCCTAATAGCGGGGGGCCGGAAGAGACCCAGTACTTC CASIPNSGGPEETQYF
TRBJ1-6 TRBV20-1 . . TGCAGTGCTAGTTGGGGCGCCAATTCACCCCTCCACTTT CSASWGANSPLHF
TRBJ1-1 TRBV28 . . TGTGCCAGCAGTGGGCTTCCCGGCGCCGGGGACACTGAAGCTTTCTTT CASSGLPGAGDTEAFF
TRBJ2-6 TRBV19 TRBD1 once TGTGCCAGTAGCCGCGGGACAGGGGGCTATGGGGCCAACGTCCTGACTTTC CASSRGTGGYGANVLTF
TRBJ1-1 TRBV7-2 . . TGTGCCAGCAGCTTGACAGAGGGGGTCGAAGCTTTCTTT CASSLTEGVEAFF
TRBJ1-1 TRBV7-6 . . TGTGCCAGCAGCTTAGACATGAACACTGAAGCTTTCTTT CASSLDMNTEAFF
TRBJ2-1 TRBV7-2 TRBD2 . TGTGCCAGCAGCCCAAGCGGGGGGGCCTACAATGAGCAGTTCTTC CASSPSGGAYNEQFF
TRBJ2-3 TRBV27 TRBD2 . TGTGCCAGCAGTTTTTCGCGGGGGGGAACAGATACGCAGTATTTT CASSFSRGGTDTQYF
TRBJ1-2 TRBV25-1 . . TGTGCCAGCAGTTTTGCAGGGAACTATGGCTACACCTTC CASSFAGNYGYTF
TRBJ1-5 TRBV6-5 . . TGTGCCAGCAGTTACGGCGTGGGGGCCGATCAGCCCCAGCATTTT CASSYGVGADQPQHF
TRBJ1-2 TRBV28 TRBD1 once TGTGCCAGCAGGAGAGGTTCAGGGGGCTACTATGGCTACACCTTC CASRRGSGGYYGYTF
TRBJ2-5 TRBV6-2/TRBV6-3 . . TGTGCCAGCAGTCCCGGCAGTCGGACTCATAACTATCAAGAGACCCAGTACTTC CASSPGSRTHNYQETQYF
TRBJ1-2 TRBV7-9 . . TGTGCCAGCAGCGACTCGACCTTACAGGGCTACGGGGGCTACACCTTC CASSDSTLQGYGGYTF
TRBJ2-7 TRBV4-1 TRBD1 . TGCGCCAGCAGCCAAGAGGACAGGTTTGCCGAGCAGTACTTC CASSQEDRFAEQYF
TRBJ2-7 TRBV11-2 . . TGTGCCAGCAGCTTAGATTCAGGGCCCTACGAGCAGTACTTC CASSLDSGPYEQYF
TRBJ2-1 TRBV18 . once TGTGCCAGCTCACAGAACGCGCCCCCCCTCAATGAGCAGTTCTTC CASSQNAPPLNEQFF
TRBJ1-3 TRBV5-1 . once TGCGCCAGCAGCCGGAATACAGCCTCTGGAAACACCATATATTTT CASSRNTASGNTIYF
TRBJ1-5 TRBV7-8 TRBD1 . TGTGCCAGCAGCTTAGATGGAGTGGGACAGGGGCATCAGCCCCAGCATTTT CASSLDGVGQGHQPQHF
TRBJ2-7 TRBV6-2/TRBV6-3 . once TGTGCCAGCAGTTCCTTGAACTCGGAGCAGTACTTC CASSSLNSEQYF
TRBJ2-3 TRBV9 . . TGTGCCAGCAGTATGTCAGGGGTCTTAGATACGCAGTATTTT CASSMSGVLDTQYF
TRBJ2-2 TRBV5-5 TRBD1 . TGTGCCAGCAGCTTGAGGGGACAGGGGTTCACCGGGGAGCTGTTTTTT CASSLRGQGFTGELFF
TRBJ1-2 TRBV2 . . TGTGCCAGCAGTGAATCTCTCAGGGGTGGTGGCTACACCTTC CASSESLRGGGYTF
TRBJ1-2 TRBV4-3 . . TGCGCCAGCAGCCAAGATGTCGACAGCATCTATGGCTACACCTTC CASSQDVDSIYGYTF
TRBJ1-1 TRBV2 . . TGTGCCAGCAGCTACAGGGCTGAAAAGAGCACTGAAGCTTTCTTT CASSYRAEKSTEAFF
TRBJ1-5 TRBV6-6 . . TGTGCCAGCAGTTACGTTCAGGGTTTTAGCAATCAGCCCCAGCATTTT CASSYVQGFSNQPQHF